The clone carrying this T cell receptor beta chain appeared many times. Using unique molecular identifiers, the investigators prepared the TCRbeta library. TCRdb processed the PCR reads anew with MiXCR; each CDR3 protein has one entry. The data hold 600,000 to 700,000 distinct CDR3 sequences, with 16% observed a single time. The sample belongs to a study of T-cell reconstitution after alpha-beta-depleted transplantation in children. CDR3 size: 16 residues. J lost 3 bases, V lost 6 bases, and 6 bases had no gene match. Per the germline V gene, CDR1 is LGHNA and CDR2 is YSLEER. The chain uses TRBV4-3 and TRBJ2-3; 13 bases are a match to TRBD2. The sequenced sample was PBMCs from the stem cell graft donor, obtained from the stem cell graft. This clonotype was obtained from a human donor who donated a stem cell graft to a child with acute myeloid leukemia. The chain's CDR3 is CASRAGLAGATDTQYF. In DNA form, the CDR3 reads TGCGCCAGCAGGGCAGGACTAGCGGGGGCGACAGATACGCAGTATTTT.